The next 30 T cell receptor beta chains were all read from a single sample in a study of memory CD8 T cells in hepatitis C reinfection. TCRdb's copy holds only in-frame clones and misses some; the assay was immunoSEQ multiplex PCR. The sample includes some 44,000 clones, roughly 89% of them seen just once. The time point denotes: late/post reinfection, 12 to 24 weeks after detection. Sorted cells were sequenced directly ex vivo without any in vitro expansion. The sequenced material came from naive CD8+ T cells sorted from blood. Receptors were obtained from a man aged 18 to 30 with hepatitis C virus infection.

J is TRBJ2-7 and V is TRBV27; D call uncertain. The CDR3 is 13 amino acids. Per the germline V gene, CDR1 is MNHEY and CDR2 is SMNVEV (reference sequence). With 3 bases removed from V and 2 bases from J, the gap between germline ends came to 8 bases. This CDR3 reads CASSFTLPYEQYF. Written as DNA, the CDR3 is TGTGCCAGCAGTTTTACTCTTCCCTACGAGCAGTACTTC.

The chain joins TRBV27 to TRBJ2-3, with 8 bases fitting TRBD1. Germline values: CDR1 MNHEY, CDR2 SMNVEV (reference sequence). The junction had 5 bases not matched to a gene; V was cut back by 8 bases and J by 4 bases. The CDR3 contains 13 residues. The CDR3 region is CASSVQGADTQYF. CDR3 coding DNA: TGTGCCAGCTCCGTACAGGGGGCAGATACGCAGTATTTT.

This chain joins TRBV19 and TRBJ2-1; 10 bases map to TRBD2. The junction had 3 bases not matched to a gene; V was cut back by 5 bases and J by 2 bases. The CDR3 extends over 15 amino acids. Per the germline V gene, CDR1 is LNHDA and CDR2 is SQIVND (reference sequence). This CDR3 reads CASSSSGGAYNEQFF. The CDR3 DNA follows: TGTGCCAGTAGTTCCAGCGGGGGGGCCTACAATGAGCAGTTCTTC.

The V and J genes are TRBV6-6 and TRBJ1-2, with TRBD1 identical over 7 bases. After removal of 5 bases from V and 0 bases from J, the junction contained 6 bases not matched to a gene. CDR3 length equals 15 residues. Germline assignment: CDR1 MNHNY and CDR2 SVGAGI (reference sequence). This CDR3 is CASSLGTATNYGYTF. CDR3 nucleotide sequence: TGTGCCAGCAGTCTTGGGACAGCTACTAACTATGGCTACACCTTC.

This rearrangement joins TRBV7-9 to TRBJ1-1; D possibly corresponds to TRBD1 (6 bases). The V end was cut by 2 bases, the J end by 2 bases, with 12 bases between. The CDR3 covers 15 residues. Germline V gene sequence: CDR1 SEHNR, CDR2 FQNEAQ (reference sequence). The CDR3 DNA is TGTGCCAGCAGCTTAAGTGAACAGGGAAACACTGAAGCTTTCTTT. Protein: CASSLSEQGNTEAFF.

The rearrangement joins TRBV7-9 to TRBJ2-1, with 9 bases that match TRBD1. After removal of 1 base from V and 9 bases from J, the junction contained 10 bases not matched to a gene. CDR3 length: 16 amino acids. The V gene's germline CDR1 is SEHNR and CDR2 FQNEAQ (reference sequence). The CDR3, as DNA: TGTGCCAGCAGCTTAGTGGTGACAGGGGGTTCTGGTGAGCAGTTCTTC. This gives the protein CASSLVVTGGSGEQFF. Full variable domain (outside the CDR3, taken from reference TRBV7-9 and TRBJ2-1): DTGVSQNPRHKITKRGQNVTFRCDPISEHNRLYWYRQTLGQGPEFLTYFQNEAQLEKSRLLSDRFSAERPKGSFSTLEIQRTEQGDSAMYLCASSLVVTGGSGEQFFGPGTRLTVL.

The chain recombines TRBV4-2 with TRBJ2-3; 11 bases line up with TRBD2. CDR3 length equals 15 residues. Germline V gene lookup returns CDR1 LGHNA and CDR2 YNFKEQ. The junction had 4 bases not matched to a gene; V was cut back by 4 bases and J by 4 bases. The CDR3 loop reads CASSPGLAGSDTQYF. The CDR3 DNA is TGTGCCAGCAGCCCCGGACTAGCGGGTTCAGATACGCAGTATTTT.

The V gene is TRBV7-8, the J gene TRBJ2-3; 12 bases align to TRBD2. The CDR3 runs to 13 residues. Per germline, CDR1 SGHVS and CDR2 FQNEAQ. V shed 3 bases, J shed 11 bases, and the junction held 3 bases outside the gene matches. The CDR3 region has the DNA TGTGCCAGCAGCTTGGCGACTAGCGGGGGGCAGTATTTT. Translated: CASSLATSGGQYF.

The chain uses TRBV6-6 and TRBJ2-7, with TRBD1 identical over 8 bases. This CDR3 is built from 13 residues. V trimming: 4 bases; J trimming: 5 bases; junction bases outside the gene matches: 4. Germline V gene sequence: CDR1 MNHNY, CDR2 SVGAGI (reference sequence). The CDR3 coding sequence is TGTGCCAGCAGTTTCAAACAGGGGGACGAGCAGTACGTC. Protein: CASSFKQGDEQYV.

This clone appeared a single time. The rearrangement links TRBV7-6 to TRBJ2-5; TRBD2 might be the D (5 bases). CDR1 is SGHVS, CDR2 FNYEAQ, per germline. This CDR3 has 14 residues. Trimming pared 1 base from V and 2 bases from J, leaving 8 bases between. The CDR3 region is CASSLGSGQETQYF. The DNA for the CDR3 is TGTGCCAGCAGCTTAGGGAGCGGACAAGAGACCCAGTACTTC.

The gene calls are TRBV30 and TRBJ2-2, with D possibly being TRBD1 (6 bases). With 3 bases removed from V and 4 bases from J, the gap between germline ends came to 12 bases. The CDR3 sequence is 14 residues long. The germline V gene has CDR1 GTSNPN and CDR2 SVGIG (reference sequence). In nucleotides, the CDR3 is TGTGCCTGGAGGCTGGGGGCCAGCACCGGGGAGCTGTTTTTT. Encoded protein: CAWRLGASTGELFF.

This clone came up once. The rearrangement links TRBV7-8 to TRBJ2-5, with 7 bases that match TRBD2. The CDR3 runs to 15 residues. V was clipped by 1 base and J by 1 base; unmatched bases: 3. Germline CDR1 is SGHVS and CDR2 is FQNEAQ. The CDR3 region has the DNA TGTGCCAGCAGCTTAGTTGAGCGGGGCCAAGAGACCCAGTACTTC. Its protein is CASSLVERGQETQYF.

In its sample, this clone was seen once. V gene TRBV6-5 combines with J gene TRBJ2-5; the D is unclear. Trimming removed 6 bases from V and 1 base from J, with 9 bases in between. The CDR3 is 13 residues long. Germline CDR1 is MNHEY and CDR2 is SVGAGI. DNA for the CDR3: TGTGCCAGCAGCCTATCGGGCCAAGAGACCCAGTACTTC. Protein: CASSLSGQETQYF.

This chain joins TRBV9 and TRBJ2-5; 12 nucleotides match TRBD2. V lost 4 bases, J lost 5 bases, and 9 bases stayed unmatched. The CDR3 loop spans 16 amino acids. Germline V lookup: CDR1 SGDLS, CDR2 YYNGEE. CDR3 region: CASSSGLAGRAETQYF. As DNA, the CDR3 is TGTGCCAGCAGCTCAGGACTAGCGGGAAGGGCGGAGACCCAGTACTTC.

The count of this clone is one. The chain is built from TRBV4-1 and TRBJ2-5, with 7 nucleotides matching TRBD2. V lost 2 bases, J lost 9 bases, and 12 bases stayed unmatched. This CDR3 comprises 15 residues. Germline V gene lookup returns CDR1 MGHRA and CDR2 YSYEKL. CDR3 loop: CASSQRSSGGLSQYF. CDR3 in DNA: TGCGCCAGCAGCCAAAGATCTAGCGGAGGGTTGTCCCAGTACTTC.

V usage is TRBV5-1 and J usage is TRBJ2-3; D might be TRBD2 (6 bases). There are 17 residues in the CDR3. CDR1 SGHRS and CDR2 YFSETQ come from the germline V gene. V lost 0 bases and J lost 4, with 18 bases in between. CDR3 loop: CASSLAFGEGEADTQYF. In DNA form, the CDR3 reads TGCGCCAGCAGCTTGGCTTTCGGCGAAGGGGAGGCAGATACGCAGTATTTT.

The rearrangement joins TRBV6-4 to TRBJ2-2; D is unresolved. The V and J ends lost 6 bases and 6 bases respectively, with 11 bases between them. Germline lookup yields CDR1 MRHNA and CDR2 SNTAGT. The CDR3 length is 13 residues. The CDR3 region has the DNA TGTGCCAGCAGGTTCGGCGCGGCCGGGGAGCTGTTTTTT. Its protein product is CASRFGAAGELFF.

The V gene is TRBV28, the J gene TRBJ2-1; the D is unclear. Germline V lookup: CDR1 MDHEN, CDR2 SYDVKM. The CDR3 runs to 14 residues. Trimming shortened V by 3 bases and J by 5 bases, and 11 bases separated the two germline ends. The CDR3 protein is CASSFLTVNNEQFF. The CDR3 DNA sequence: TGTGCCAGCAGTTTTTTAACGGTGAACAATGAGCAGTTCTTC.

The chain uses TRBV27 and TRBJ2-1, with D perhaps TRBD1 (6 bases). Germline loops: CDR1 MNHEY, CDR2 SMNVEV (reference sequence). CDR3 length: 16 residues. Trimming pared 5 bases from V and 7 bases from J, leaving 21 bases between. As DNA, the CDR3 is TGTGCCAGCAGTCCCTTTCTAGGACAGCCCAATAATGAGCAGTTCTTC. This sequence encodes CASSPFLGQPNNEQFF.

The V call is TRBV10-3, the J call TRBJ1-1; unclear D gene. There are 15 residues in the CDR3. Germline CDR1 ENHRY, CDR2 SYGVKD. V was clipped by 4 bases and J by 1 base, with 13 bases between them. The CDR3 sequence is CAISVGRDANTEAFF. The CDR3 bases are TGTGCCATCAGTGTTGGTAGAGATGCGAACACTGAAGCTTTCTTT.

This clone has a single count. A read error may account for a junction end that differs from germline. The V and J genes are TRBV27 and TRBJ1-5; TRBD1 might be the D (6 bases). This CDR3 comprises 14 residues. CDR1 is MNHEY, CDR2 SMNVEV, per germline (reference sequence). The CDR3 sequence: CASSLSGGNQPQHF. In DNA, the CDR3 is TGTGCCAGCAGTCTATCAGGGGGCAATCAGCCCCAGCATTTT.

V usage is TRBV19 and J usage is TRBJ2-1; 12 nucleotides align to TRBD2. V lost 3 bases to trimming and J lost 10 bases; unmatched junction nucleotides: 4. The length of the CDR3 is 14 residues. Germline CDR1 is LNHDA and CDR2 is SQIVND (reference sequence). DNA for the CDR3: TGTGCCAGTAGTATTCTCGGACTAGCGGGGGAGCAGTTCTTC. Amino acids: CASSILGLAGEQFF. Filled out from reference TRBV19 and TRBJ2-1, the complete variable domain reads DGGITQSPKYLFRKEGQNVTLSCEQNLNHDAMYWYRQDPGQGLRLIYYSQIVNDFQKGDIAEGYSVSREKKESFPLTVTSAQKNPTAFYLCASSILGLAGEQFFGPGTRLTVL.

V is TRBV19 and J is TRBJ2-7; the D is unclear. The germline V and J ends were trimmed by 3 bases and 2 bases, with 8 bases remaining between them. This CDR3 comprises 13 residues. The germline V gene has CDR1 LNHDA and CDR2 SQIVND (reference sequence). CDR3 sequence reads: CASSMRPTYEQYF. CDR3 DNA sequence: TGTGCCAGTAGTATGAGGCCAACCTACGAGCAGTACTTC.

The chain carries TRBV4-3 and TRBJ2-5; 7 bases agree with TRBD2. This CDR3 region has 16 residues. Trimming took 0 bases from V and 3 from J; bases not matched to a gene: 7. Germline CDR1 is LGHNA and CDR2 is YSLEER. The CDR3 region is CASSQDGGGTEETQYF. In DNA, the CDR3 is TGCGCCAGCAGCCAAGATGGGGGAGGGACGGAAGAGACCCAGTACTTC.

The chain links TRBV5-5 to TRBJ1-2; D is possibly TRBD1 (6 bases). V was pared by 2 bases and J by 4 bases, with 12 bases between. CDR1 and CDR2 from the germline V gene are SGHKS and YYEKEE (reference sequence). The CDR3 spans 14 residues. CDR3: CASSFTGPSYGYTF. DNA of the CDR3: TGTGCCAGCAGCTTTACAGGGCCCAGCTATGGCTACACCTTC.

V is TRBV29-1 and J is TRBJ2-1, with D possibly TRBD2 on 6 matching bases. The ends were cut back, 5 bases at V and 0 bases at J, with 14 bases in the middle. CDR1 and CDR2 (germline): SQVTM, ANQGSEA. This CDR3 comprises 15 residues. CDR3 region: CSVRVGGDSYNEQFF. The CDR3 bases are TGCAGCGTTAGGGTAGGAGGGGACTCCTACAATGAGCAGTTCTTC.

The CDR3 loop reads CASSPPVGGIETQYF. The CDR3 nucleotides read TGTGCCAGCAGCCCTCCGGTCGGGGGGATAGAGACCCAGTACTTC. The V call is TRBV7-9, the J call TRBJ2-5; 7 bases align to TRBD2. CDR1 SEHNR and CDR2 FQNEAQ come from the germline V gene (reference sequence). This CDR3 region has 15 residues. V lost 5 bases and J lost 4; bases outside the gene matches: 10.

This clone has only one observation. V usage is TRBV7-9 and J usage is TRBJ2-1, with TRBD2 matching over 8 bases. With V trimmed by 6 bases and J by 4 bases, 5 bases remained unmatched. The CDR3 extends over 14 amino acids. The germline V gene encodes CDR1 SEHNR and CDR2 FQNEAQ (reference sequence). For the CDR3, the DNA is TGTGCCAGCAGATCGGGACTAGATTACAATGAGCAGTTCTTC. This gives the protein CASRSGLDYNEQFF.

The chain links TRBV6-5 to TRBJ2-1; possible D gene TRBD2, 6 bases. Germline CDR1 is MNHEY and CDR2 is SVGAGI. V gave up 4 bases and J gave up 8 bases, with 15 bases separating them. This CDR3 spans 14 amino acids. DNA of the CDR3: TGTGCCAGCAGTTCTGTCGGGAGAGTCGATGAGCAGTTCTTC. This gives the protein CASSSVGRVDEQFF.

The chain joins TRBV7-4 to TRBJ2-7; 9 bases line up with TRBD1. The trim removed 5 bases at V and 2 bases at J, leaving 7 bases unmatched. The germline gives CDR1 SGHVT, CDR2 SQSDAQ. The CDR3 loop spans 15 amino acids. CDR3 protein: CASSLGQGTPYEQYV. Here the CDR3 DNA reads TGTGCCAGCAGCCTAGGACAGGGGACCCCCTACGAGCAGTACGTC.